Listed below are T cell receptor beta chains from one sample, sequenced in a study of beta chain features in type 1 diabetes. The table came from immunoSEQ multiplex PCR; TCRdb's copy has only in-frame clones and leaves some out. The table shows around 250,000 clones, with approximately 20% occurring only once. The sample was naive CD4+ T cells from blood. The receptors were sampled from a woman in her thirties or forties with type 1 diabetes. The CDR3 runs from the conserved cysteine through the conserved F or W. D genes are given only for firm matches. Size tells how often a clone was seen (once, few, many) or the class of an expanded clone, and some rows leave it out.

d_call	v_call	clone_size	j_call	cdr3_length	cdr3_nt	cdr3_aa
.	TRBV15	.	TRBJ2-3	13	TGTGCCACCAGCAGATCCCGGGCAGATACGCAGTATTTT	CATSRSRADTQYF
.	TRBV5-6	.	TRBJ2-7	15	TGTGCCAGCAGCTCCCGGAGGACCGCAGCCTACGAGCAGTACTTC	CASSSRRTAAYEQYF
.	TRBV1	.	TRBJ2-1	19	TGCACCAGCAGCGATGAGGCAGCTCGGACTAGCGGGACGCACGACGAGCAGTTCTTC	CTSSDEAARTSGTHDEQFF
.	TRBV2	few	TRBJ2-7	12	TGTGCCAGCAGTGTACAGGTCTACGAGCAGTACTTC	CASSVQVYEQYF
.	TRBV18	few	TRBJ2-1	13	TGTGCCAGCTCACCAAATGAGGGAAATGAGCAGTTCTTC	CASSPNEGNEQFF
.	TRBV7-9	few	TRBJ1-6	15	TGTGCCAGCAGCTTAGGGGCTCACCGTAATTCACCCCTCCACTTT	CASSLGAHRNSPLHF
.	TRBV28	few	TRBJ2-1	11	TGTGCCAGCAGTCGCGGGGTCGGGCAGTTCTTC	CASSRGVGQFF
TRBD1	TRBV5-1	few	TRBJ1-4	14	TGCGCCAGCAGCCACGGACAGGTTGATGAAAAACTGTTTTTT	CASSHGQVDEKLFF
.	TRBV4-3	.	TRBJ2-3	11	TGCGCCAGCAGCCAAGATAAGACGGGGTATTTT	CASSQDKTGYF
TRBD1	TRBV5-1	.	TRBJ2-7	14	TGCGCCAGCAGTGCCGGGACAGGATCCTACGAGCAGTACTTC	CASSAGTGSYEQYF
TRBD1	TRBV28	few	TRBJ1-1	12	TGTGCCAGCAGGACAGGGATGGCTGAAGCTTTCTTT	CASRTGMAEAFF
TRBD2	TRBV6-5	few	TRBJ2-5	16	TGTGCCAGCAGTTCCCTCCTCGTGGGACTACAAGAGACCCAGTACTTC	CASSSLLVGLQETQYF
.	TRBV6-5	few	TRBJ2-7	15	TGTGCCAGCAGTTACTCCGCCGGGAACTCCTACGAGCAGTACTTC	CASSYSAGNSYEQYF
TRBD1	TRBV2	.	TRBJ1-4	14	TGTGCCAGCAGTGAAGGGGACAGTAATGAAAAACTGTTTTTT	CASSEGDSNEKLFF
.	TRBV5-1	.	TRBJ1-1	13	TGCGCCAGCAGCTTGCGAGAGAACACTGAAGCTTTCTTT	CASSLRENTEAFF
TRBD2	TRBV30	.	TRBJ2-7	17	TGTGCCTGGAGTGTGTTTCGGACTAGCGGGAGTTCCTACGAGCAGTACTTC	CAWSVFRTSGSSYEQYF
TRBD2	TRBV2	few	TRBJ2-2	14	TGTGCCAGCAAAGTAGGACTAGCTTCCGGGGAGCTGTTTTTT	CASKVGLASGELFF
.	TRBV7-2	.	TRBJ2-3	12	TGTGCCAGCAGCTTCTACACAGATACGCAGTATTTT	CASSFYTDTQYF
TRBD1	TRBV12-5	.	TRBJ2-2	17	TGTGCTAGTGGTTTGGGACAGGGTGGAGAAGGAACCGGGGAGCTGTTTTTT	CASGLGQGGEGTGELFF
TRBD2	TRBV9	few	TRBJ2-1	13	TGTGCCAGCAGCGTCGAAGCGGGAACTGAGCAGTTCTTC	CASSVEAGTEQFF
.	TRBV9	few	TRBJ2-3	12	TGTGCCAGCAGCCCCTGGGAGGATACGCAGTATTTT	CASSPWEDTQYF
TRBD2	TRBV28	few	TRBJ2-3	17	TGTGCCAGCAGTTTAGCCCCTGGAGCGGGGGGAGCAGATACGCAGTATTTT	CASSLAPGAGGADTQYF
.	TRBV7-2	.	TRBJ1-1	14	TGTGCCAGCAGCTTTATAGCGGGGGACACTGAAGCTTTCTTT	CASSFIAGDTEAFF
.	TRBV7-2	.	TRBJ2-5	12	TGTGCCAGCAGCTTTTGGGCGGAGACCCAGTACTTC	CASSFWAETQYF
TRBD1	TRBV6-1	few	TRBJ1-2	16	TGTGCCAGCAGTGTATCGGTCAGGGGGCAGGTGAATGGCTACACCTTC	CASSVSVRGQVNGYTF
.	TRBV7-9	few	TRBJ2-7	16	TGTGCCAGCAGCTTACACGGGGGACTTAGCTCCTACGAGCAGTACTTC	CASSLHGGLSSYEQYF
.	TRBV7-3	.	TRBJ1-1	16	TGTGCCAGCAGCTTAACCCAGGGACTCACGAACACTGAAGCTTTCTTT	CASSLTQGLTNTEAFF
.	TRBV29-1	few	TRBJ2-1	14	TGCAGCGTTGACGCAGGGCGTTCGTACAATGAGCAGTTCTTC	CSVDAGRSYNEQFF
.	TRBV7-2	.	TRBJ1-2	15	TGTGCCAGCAGCCCGGGGGGACCGCGGGTCTATGGCTACACCTTC	CASSPGGPRVYGYTF
.	TRBV7-9	few	TRBJ2-3	13	TGTGCCAGCAGGGCGGGCAGCACAGATACGCAGTATTTT	CASRAGSTDTQYF
TRBD2	TRBV4-2	few	TRBJ2-3	16	TGTGCCAGCAGCCGGTTAGGACTAGTTACCGCAGATACGCAGTATTTT	CASSRLGLVTADTQYF
TRBD2	TRBV9	.	TRBJ2-5	16	TGTGCCAGCAGCGTCGCCCCAGCGGGGGGCCAAGAGACCCAGTACTTC	CASSVAPAGGQETQYF
TRBD2	TRBV30	.	TRBJ2-1	11	TGTGCCTGGAGTGTCGGCGGGGGGCAGTTCTTC	CAWSVGGGQFF
.	TRBV21-1	few	TRBJ2-7	15	TGTGCCAGCAGCAAAGGAGGGAAATCTCTTGGCGAGCAGTACTTC	CASSKGGKSLGEQYF
TRBD2	TRBV4-2	.	TRBJ2-7	15	TGTGCCAGCAGCCAAGACAGTAGCGGGACCTACGAGCAGTACTTC	CASSQDSSGTYEQYF
.	TRBV7-3	.	TRBJ2-7	14	TGTGCCAGCAGCCCTACTAGGAGCTCCTACGAGCAGTACTTC	CASSPTRSSYEQYF
TRBD2	TRBV27	few	TRBJ2-1	16	TGTGCCAGCAGTCCATCTAGCGGTAGCTCCTACAATGAGCAGTTCTTC	CASSPSSGSSYNEQFF
.	TRBV5-4	.	TRBJ2-3	13	TGTGCCAGCAGCTTGGGGTTAGCGGATACGCAGTATTTT	CASSLGLADTQYF
.	TRBV25-1	.	TRBJ2-7	13	TGTGCCAGCAAGGGGGAGGGGTCCTACGAGCAGTACTTC	CASKGEGSYEQYF
.	TRBV30	.	TRBJ2-5	12	TGTGCCTGGAGTCTAGTTGAAGAGACCCAGTACTTC	CAWSLVEETQYF
.	TRBV28	.	TRBJ2-1	15	TGTGCCAGCAGTGGCCTAGGGGTAGCGGTCAATGAGCAGTTCTTC	CASSGLGVAVNEQFF
TRBD1	TRBV7-9	.	TRBJ2-7	17	TGTGCCAGCAGCTTAGGGCGAGGGACAGGGAGATCTTACGAGCAGTACTTC	CASSLGRGTGRSYEQYF
.	TRBV18	few	TRBJ2-7	15	TGTGCCAGCTCACCATCCCCATCTACGTACGACGAGCAGTACTTC	CASSPSPSTYDEQYF
.	TRBV5-4	.	TRBJ2-7	14	TGTGCCAGCAGCTTGAGCAGCGTTACCTACGAGCAGTACTTC	CASSLSSVTYEQYF
.	TRBV9	.	TRBJ1-5	13	TGTGCCAGCAGCCGGCTGGCGGATCAGCCCCAGCATTTT	CASSRLADQPQHF
TRBD2	TRBV9	few	TRBJ2-1	16	TGTGCCAGCACCTCCCAGGTGGCGGGGGGGCAACATGAGCAGTTCTTC	CASTSQVAGGQHEQFF
TRBD1	TRBV9	.	TRBJ2-7	14	TGTGCCAGCAGCGTAGTCGGACAGGGGGACGAGCAGTACTTC	CASSVVGQGDEQYF
.	TRBV21-1	.	TRBJ1-2	16	TGTGCCAGCAGCATTCGGACAGGGCGGTGTGACTATGGCTACACCTTC	CASSIRTGRCDYGYTF
TRBD1	TRBV18	few	TRBJ1-5	13	TGTGCCAGCGCCCTGGACAGGGAACAGCCCCAGCATTTT	CASALDREQPQHF
.	TRBV9	few	TRBJ1-5	14	TGTGCCAGCAGCGTAGCGGGGAGCGGTCAGCCCCAGCATTTT	CASSVAGSGQPQHF
TRBD1	TRBV4-3	once	TRBJ2-7	14	TGCGCCAGCAGCCAGGACAGGGCCTCCTACGAGCAGTACTTC	CASSQDRASYEQYF
.	TRBV2	.	TRBJ1-6	15	TGTGCCAGCAGTGAAGGGTCCCCACGGGATTCACCCCTCCACTTT	CASSEGSPRDSPLHF
.	TRBV18	few	TRBJ2-2	13	TGTGCCAGCGTACAGGGAGCCACCGGGGAGCTGTTTTTT	CASVQGATGELFF
.	TRBV28	.	TRBJ1-4	12	TGTGCCAGTGCCACTGGTAATGAAAAACTGTTTTTT	CASATGNEKLFF